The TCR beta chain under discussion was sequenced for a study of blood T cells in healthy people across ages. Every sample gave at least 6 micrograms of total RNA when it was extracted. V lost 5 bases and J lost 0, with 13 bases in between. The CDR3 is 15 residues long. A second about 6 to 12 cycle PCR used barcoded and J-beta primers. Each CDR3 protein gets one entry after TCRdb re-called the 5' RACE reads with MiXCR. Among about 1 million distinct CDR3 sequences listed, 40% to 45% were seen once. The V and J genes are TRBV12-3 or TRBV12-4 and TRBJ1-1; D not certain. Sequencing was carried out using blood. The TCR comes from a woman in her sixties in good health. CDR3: CASSPSPPLNTEAFF. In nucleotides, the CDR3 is TGTGCCAGCAGTCCCTCACCCCCACTGAACACTGAAGCTTTCTTT.